Presented here are 10 T cell receptor beta chains from one specimen sequenced in a study of CD8+ T cells in alopecia areata. The authors extracted RNA and reverse transcribed it into cDNA as the sequencing template. Clones were read by immunoSEQ multiplex PCR, and TCRdb kept only the in-frame ones, dropping some. The sample records over 200,000 clones, 50% to 60% being singletons. The sequences come from CD4+ T cells sorted from blood, collected at week 0. The receptors originated from a human donor with alopecia areata.

The V call is TRBV6-5, the J call TRBJ1-2; TRBD1 might be the D (6 bases). The CDR3 extends over 13 amino acids. The V end was cut by 6 bases, the J end by 4 bases, with 12 bases between. Germline V gene sequence: CDR1 MNHEY, CDR2 SVGAGI. CDR3 sequence: CASRDQGIYGYTF. The DNA for the CDR3 is TGTGCCAGCAGGGACCAGGGGATCTATGGCTACACCTTC.

This clone was seen more than once but under ten times. The gene calls are TRBV7-9 and TRBJ1-4; D is unclear. Germline-derived CDR1 and CDR2 are SEHNR and FQNEAQ (reference sequence). The CDR3 has 12 amino acids. The germline V and J ends were trimmed by 0 bases and 16 bases, with 12 bases remaining between them. The CDR3 DNA is TGTGCCAGCAGCTTAGCTGACGGTCGCCCGTTTTTT. Its translation is CASSLADGRPFF.

The rearrangement uses TRBV7-9 and TRBJ2-7; a possible D gene is TRBD1 (5 bases). V was pared by 5 bases and J by 2 bases, with 10 bases between. The CDR3 is 13 amino acids. Germline CDR1 reads SEHNR; CDR2 reads FQNEAQ (reference sequence). CDR3 loop: CASSKQEPYEQYF. Here the CDR3 DNA reads TGTGCCAGCAGCAAACAGGAGCCCTACGAGCAGTACTTC.

The CDR3 reads CASSVREIGGYTF. DNA of the CDR3: TGTGCCAGCAGTGTAAGGGAGATAGGGGGCTACACCTTC. This rearrangement joins TRBV2 to TRBJ1-2; D is uncertain. Germline CDR1 and CDR2: SNHLY and FYNNEI. CDR3 length: 13 amino acids. V was trimmed by 4 bases and J by 8 bases, leaving 14 bases between them.

The rearrangement uses TRBV6-5 and TRBJ1-1; D uncertain. V lost 5 bases and J lost 8, with 12 bases in between. The CDR3 sequence is 12 residues long. CDR1 is MNHEY, CDR2 SVGAGI, per germline. The CDR3 sequence: CASSPRAGEAFF. CDR3 in DNA: TGTGCCAGCAGTCCACGGGCGGGCGAAGCTTTCTTT.

This chain uses TRBV30 with TRBJ1-2, with D hard to call. Germline V lookup: CDR1 GTSNPN, CDR2 SVGIG (reference sequence). Trimming took 2 bases from V and 5 from J, leaving 9 bases between them. The CDR3 length is 12 residues. The CDR3 nucleotides are TGTGCCTGGAGTCGCTCGGAGTATGGCTACACCTTC. It is translated as CAWSRSEYGYTF. Together with reference TRBV30 and TRBJ1-2, the CDR3 gives the full variable domain: SQTIHQWPATLVQPVGSPLSLECTVEGTSNPNLYWYRQAAGRGLQLLFYSVGIGQISSEVPQNLSASRPQDRQFILSSKKLLLSDSGFYLCAWSRSEYGYTFGSGTRLTVV.

This clone was detected only a few times. The gene calls are TRBV10-3 and TRBJ2-3, with D unclear. Germline V gene sequence: CDR1 ENHRY, CDR2 SYGVKD. CDR3 length equals 14 residues. V lost 4 bases to trimming and J lost 2 bases, with 10 bases between them. CDR3 residues: CAISGARDTDTQYF. The CDR3 DNA sequence: TGTGCCATCAGTGGGGCTAGGGACACAGATACGCAGTATTTT.

This clone was seen a few times. The junction shows a germline mismatch at one end, possibly a read error. V gene TRBV7-7 combines with J gene TRBJ2-5; no definite D call. The CDR3 extends over 14 amino acids. Germline CDR1 is SSHAT and CDR2 is FNYEAQ (reference sequence). The CDR3 protein is CASSLGANKETQYF. Here the CDR3 DNA reads TGTGCTAGCAGCCTAGGAGCCAATAAAGAGACCCAGTACTTC.

The chain recombines TRBV7-9 with TRBJ1-2; 7 bases are shared with TRBD1. V shed 4 bases and J 6 bases; nucleotides not matched to a gene: 11. Germline CDR1 is SEHNR and CDR2 is FQNEAQ (reference sequence). The CDR3 length is 15 residues. CDR3 in DNA: TGTGCCAGCAGCTCGACCGACAGGGAAAGGGATGGCTACACCTTC. Protein product: CASSSTDRERDGYTF.

The V and J genes are TRBV7-9 and TRBJ1-1, with D perhaps matching TRBD1 (6 bases). CDR1 SEHNR and CDR2 FQNEAQ come from the germline V gene (reference sequence). V was shortened by 1 base and J by 3 bases, with 12 bases between the two germline ends. The CDR3 is 15 amino acids. The CDR3 region is CASSLEVTGHTEAFF. CDR3 bases: TGTGCCAGCAGCTTAGAGGTGACAGGTCACACTGAAGCTTTCTTT.